The 29 T cell receptor beta chains presented below share a single source sample, sequenced in a study of spatial heterogeneity in lung cancer. TCRdb called the 5' RACE reads again in MiXCR, with one record for every CDR3 protein. The repertoire consists of 9,500 to 15,000 distinct CDR3 sequences, with 5.5% to 7.5% occurring once and the leading ten covering under 13%. Regarding time point: sample taken at primary tumor resection. Sequencing covered unsorted whole RNA taken from tumor, nontumor lung or frozen PBMC. The source material was normal lung tissue next to the tumor, sampled at surgery. These receptors were collected from a male donor with early-stage non-small cell lung cancer.

For this clonotype: This beta chain turned up in a library designed for alpha chains; as an off-target read, its abundance says little. The chain uses TRBV5-1 and TRBJ2-3; TRBD2 matches 7 bases. The V gene end was trimmed by 6 bases and the J gene end by 2 bases; junction bases not matched to a gene: 6. This CDR3 is built from 14 residues. Germline CDR1 and CDR2: SGHRS and YFSETQ. As DNA, the CDR3 is TGCGCCAGCATGAGGGGAGGGTCCACAGATACGCAGTATTTT. This encodes CASMRGGSTDTQYF.

This clonotype was counted at least ten times. This beta chain turned up in a library designed for alpha chains; as an off-target read, its abundance says little. This chain connects TRBV7-2 to TRBJ2-2; 7 bases map to TRBD1. V shed 8 bases and J 4 bases; nucleotides not matched to a gene: 19. CDR1 and CDR2 (germline): SGHTA, FQGNSA. The CDR3 covers 18 residues. The CDR3 spells CASRKTGLGGGITGELFF. CDR3 in DNA: TGTGCCAGCCGAAAGACAGGGTTGGGCGGAGGAATCACCGGGGAGCTGTTTTTT.

This clonotype was recorded at least ten times. Because this beta chain is a stray read in a library intended to capture alpha chains, its abundance should not be given much weight. The gene calls are TRBV5-1 and TRBJ2-7; TRBD2 agrees at 9 bases. The trim removed 1 base at V and 7 bases at J, leaving 9 bases unmatched. Germline assignment: CDR1 SGHRS and CDR2 YFSETQ. The CDR3 spans 15 residues. DNA of the CDR3: TGCGCCAGCAGCTTGCGGGCTAGCGGGATTCGGGAGCAGTACTTC. It is translated as CASSLRASGIREQYF. Using reference TRBV5-1 and TRBJ2-7 for the parts outside the CDR3, the full variable domain is KAGVTQTPRYLIKTRGQQVTLSCSPISGHRSVSWYQQTPGQGLQFLFEYFSETQRNKGNFPGRFSGRQFSNSRSEMNVSTLELGDSALYLCASSLRASGIREQYFGPGTRLTVT.

This clonotype was recorded many times. This beta chain came through as a stray read in a library set up for alpha chains, and its size says little. The V call is TRBV20-1, the J call TRBJ2-7; 8 bases map to TRBD2. Trimming at V came to 5 bases and at J to 3 bases, leaving 9 bases not matched to a gene. The germline V gene has CDR1 DFQATT and CDR2 SNEGSKA (reference sequence). This CDR3 spans 14 amino acids. CDR3 residues: CSASPGGTSYEQYF. CDR3 in DNA: TGCAGTGCTTCCCCCGGGGGGACTAGCTACGAGCAGTACTTC.

As concerns this clonotype: This beta chain was picked up by a library intended for alpha chains and is off target, so its count carries little meaning. The chain joins TRBV6-5 to TRBJ1-2; no definite D call. V dropped 10 bases and J dropped 4 bases, with 19 bases sitting between them. The CDR3 extends over 14 amino acids. Germline V gene sequence: CDR1 MNHEY, CDR2 SVGAGI. CDR3: CATSLRSIGYGYTF. In DNA, the CDR3 is TGTGCCACCTCTCTTCGATCCATCGGCTATGGCTACACCTTC.

This clonotype was found many times. Little can be read into the size of this beta chain, an off-target read in a library designed for alpha chains. This chain connects TRBV27 to TRBJ1-4; no clear D. The CDR3 runs 14 residues. The germline gives CDR1 MNHEY, CDR2 SMNVEV (reference sequence). The germline V and J ends were trimmed by 3 bases and 5 bases, with 10 bases remaining between them. The CDR3: CASSFGPGNEKLFF. CDR3 in DNA: TGTGCCAGCAGTTTTGGGCCTGGAAATGAAAAACTGTTTTTT.

This clonotype appeared many times. One end of the junction varies from germline; a read error may be responsible. In a library made to pick up alpha chains, this beta chain is a stray read with a size that means little. V gene TRBV29-1 combines with J gene TRBJ2-5; possible D gene TRBD2, 5 bases. CDR1 is SQVTM, CDR2 ANQGSEA, per germline. The length of the CDR3 is 9 residues. CDR3: CSVLEGRDF. The CDR3 DNA sequence: TGCAGCGTACTTGAGGGTAGGGACTTC.

This clonotype was detected many times. Within a library made for alpha chains, this beta chain is off target, and its count is uninformative. The V call is TRBV19, the J call TRBJ1-5; 9 bases align to TRBD1. The CDR3 is made up of 16 amino acids. The germline CDR1 and CDR2 sequences are LNHDA and SQIVND (reference sequence). V dropped 3 bases and J dropped 1; count of bases not matched to a gene: 4. The CDR3 nucleotides are TGTGCCAGTAGTATGAGGACAGGGGTGAGCAATCAGCCCCAGCATTTT. Its translation is CASSMRTGVSNQPQHF.

On this clonotype itself: A library prepared for alpha chains yielded this beta chain as an off-target read; its size is of little meaning. The chain links TRBV30 to TRBJ2-3; D not resolved. There are 12 residues in the CDR3. V gave up 2 bases and J gave up 2 bases, with 5 bases separating them. The germline V gene encodes CDR1 GTSNPN and CDR2 SVGIG (reference sequence). The CDR3 sequence is CAWSPLTDTQYF. The CDR3 DNA reads as TGTGCCTGGAGTCCCCTCACAGATACGCAGTATTTT.

This clonotype counts as medium-sized. This beta chain turned up in a library designed for alpha chains; as an off-target read, its abundance says little. The chain couples TRBV2 to TRBJ1-1, with D perhaps matching TRBD1 (5 bases). CDR1 is SNHLY, CDR2 FYNNEI, per germline. The CDR3 runs to 13 residues. V was pared by 4 bases and J by 11 bases, with 17 bases between. CDR3 loop: CASSVPDSRWAFF. Written as DNA, the CDR3 is TGTGCCAGCAGTGTTCCCGACAGCCGCTGGGCTTTCTTT.

This clonotype showed up just a few times. This beta chain was picked up by a library intended for alpha chains and is off target, so its count carries little meaning. The rearrangement uses TRBV7-9 and TRBJ1-1, with D tentatively TRBD1 (5 bases). The CDR3 loop spans 17 amino acids. Per the germline V gene, CDR1 is SEHNR and CDR2 is FQNEAQ (reference sequence). V lost 5 bases to trimming and J lost 1 base, with 20 bases between them. The CDR3 DNA is TGTGCCAGCAGCCCGACCCAAGAGCAGGGATCGAACACTGAAGCTTTCTTT. Encoded protein: CASSPTQEQGSNTEAFF.

This clonotype was counted ten times or more. This beta chain turned up in a library designed for alpha chains; as an off-target read, its abundance says little. The chain uses TRBV27 and TRBJ2-5; 9 bases align to TRBD2. The length of the CDR3 is 16 residues. Trimming removed 5 bases from V and 5 bases from J; junction bases left unmatched: 12. Germline V gene data show CDR1 as MNHEY and CDR2 as SMNVEV (reference sequence). The CDR3 nucleotides read TGTGCCAGCAGTCGACGGGGACTAGCAGGTTGGGAGACCCAGTACTTC. Translating it yields CASSRRGLAGWETQYF.

There are a few counts of this clonotype. This beta chain came through as a stray read in a library set up for alpha chains, and its size says little. V is TRBV25-1 and J is TRBJ1-1; weak D call: TRBD1 (6 bases). Germline lookup yields CDR1 MGHDK and CDR2 SYGVNS. The V end lost 8 bases, the J end lost 4 bases, and 14 bases lay between the germline ends. There are 13 residues in the CDR3. The CDR3 is CASGQGLGTEAFF. Written as DNA, the CDR3 is TGTGCCAGCGGCCAGGGGTTGGGCACTGAAGCTTTCTTT.

In this sample, this clonotype turned up a few times. A library made for alpha chains picked up this beta chain off target, so its size means little. This sequence joins TRBV7-8 and TRBJ1-1; D might be TRBD1 (5 bases). The CDR3 runs 13 residues. Deletions cut 4 bases from V and 5 bases from J, with 11 bases between. In germline, CDR1 is SGHVS, CDR2 FQNEAQ. The CDR3 here is CASSSGRATEAFF. In DNA, the CDR3 is TGTGCCAGCAGCTCAGGGAGAGCAACTGAAGCTTTCTTT. Supplemented by reference TRBV7-8 and TRBJ1-1, the full variable domain reads GAGVSQSPRYKVAKRGQDVALRCDPISGHVSLFWYQQALGQGPEFLTYFQNEAQLDKSGLPSDRFFAERPEGSVSTLKIQRTQQEDSAVYLCASSSGRATEAFFGQGTRLTVV.

At least ten counts were recorded for this clonotype. The library was designed around alpha chains, so this beta chain is a stray read whose abundance carries little weight. The chain is built from TRBV28 and TRBJ2-7; no clear D. From germline, CDR1 is MDHEN and CDR2 SYDVKM. This CDR3 has 12 residues. With 3 bases removed from V and 6 bases from J, the gap between germline ends came to 9 bases. The CDR3 DNA reads as TGTGCCAGCAGTTTGAATCCCGCCGAGCAGTACTTC. Its translation is CASSLNPAEQYF.

This clonotype was found many times. This beta chain is off target for a library built for alpha chains, so its abundance means little. This sequence joins TRBV4-1 and TRBJ2-1, with TRBD2 matching 13 bases. This CDR3 has 16 amino acids. The V and J ends lost 0 bases and 8 bases, in that order; junction bases with no gene match: 4. CDR1 is MGHRA and CDR2 is YSYEKL in the germline V gene. The CDR3 DNA follows: TGCGCCAGCAGCCAAGATGAAGGACTAGCGGGAGATGAGCAGTTCTTC. Residues: CASSQDEGLAGDEQFF.

This clonotype was counted many times. This beta chain appears as a stray read in a library generated for alpha chains; its size is not informative. The chain carries TRBV24-1 and TRBJ2-3, with TRBD1 matching 9 bases. Trimming at V came to 5 bases and at J to 6 bases, leaving 14 bases not matched to a gene. Germline CDR1 KGHDR, CDR2 SFDVKD. The CDR3 runs 17 residues. The CDR3 bases are TGTGCCACCAGTGGTTCACTGGGACAGGGTCAGGCGGATACGCAGTATTTT. This gives the protein CATSGSLGQGQADTQYF.

This clonotype was seen at least ten times. The size of this beta chain means little, since it is a stray read in a library made for alpha chains. The CDR3 is CAITPSTQETQYF. The CDR3 coding sequence is TGTGCCATCACCCCAAGCACTCAAGAGACCCAGTACTTC. The V call is TRBV10-3, the J call TRBJ2-5; D unresolved. Looked up from germline, CDR1 is ENHRY and CDR2 is SYGVKD. Trimming removed 7 bases at V and 2 bases at J, with 11 bases between. CDR3 length equals 13 residues.

This clonotype has a count of ten or more. This beta chain slipped into a library made for alpha chains as a stray read, so its size is not meaningful. This chain joins TRBV12-3 or TRBV12-4 and TRBJ1-3; no firm D call. The CDR3 totals 13 residues. Trimming pared 2 bases from V and 4 bases from J, leaving 6 bases between. CDR3 nucleotides: TGTGCCAGCAGTTTAATAGGGGGAAACACCATATATTTT. Protein product: CASSLIGGNTIYF.

This clonotype was seen at least ten times. This beta chain is off target for a library built for alpha chains, so its abundance means little. The CDR3 reads CASSTSGTQYF. CDR3 bases: TGTGCCAGTAGTACTAGCGGTACGCAGTATTTT. This sequence joins TRBV19 and TRBJ2-3, with 7 bases lining up with TRBD2. V was clipped by 4 bases and J by 8 bases; unmatched bases: 0. Germline lookup yields CDR1 LNHDA and CDR2 SQIVND (reference sequence). The CDR3 runs to 11 residues.

In its sample, this clonotype ranks as medium-sized. Little can be read into the size of this beta chain, an off-target read in a library designed for alpha chains. The V call is TRBV5-1, the J call TRBJ2-3; no firm D call. The CDR3 sequence is 14 residues long. From germline, CDR1 is SGHRS and CDR2 YFSETQ. V dropped 0 bases and J dropped 0 bases, with 5 bases sitting between them. CDR3 in amino acids: CASSLDSSTDTQYF. Written as DNA, the CDR3 is TGCGCCAGCAGCTTGGACAGTAGCACAGATACGCAGTATTTT.

The table lists this clonotype with a few counts. A library made for alpha chains picked up this beta chain off target, so its size means little. V usage is TRBV11-2 and J usage is TRBJ2-7; D call uncertain. The CDR3 length is 13 residues. In germline, CDR1 is SGHAT, CDR2 FQNNGV. Between the trimmed V and J ends, which lost 0 bases and 3 bases, there was a span of 6 bases. CDR3 nucleotide sequence: TGTGCCAGCAGCTTAGAAAGGCGCTACGAGCAGTACTTC. Its protein is CASSLERRYEQYF.

This clonotype was detected many times. As an off-target read in a library built for alpha chains, this beta chain has a frequency of little significance. The V and J genes are TRBV10-3 and TRBJ2-3, with TRBD2 matching 11 bases. V lost 6 bases and J lost 3; bases outside the gene matches: 2. Germline CDR1 and CDR2: ENHRY and SYGVKD. CDR3 length: 14 amino acids. CDR3 region: CAIRGTSGTDTQYF. The DNA of the CDR3 is TGTGCCATCAGAGGGACTAGCGGTACAGATACGCAGTATTTT.

Turning to this clonotype: This beta chain came through as a stray read in a library set up for alpha chains, and its size says little. The chain links TRBV3-1 to TRBJ1-1, with D unclear. Germline assignment: CDR1 LGHDT and CDR2 YNNKEL (reference sequence). The CDR3 is made up of 14 amino acids. V was cut by 3 bases and J by 4 bases, with 12 bases left in between. The CDR3 DNA reads as TGTGCCAGCAGCCACCGAGGAGGCGGCACTGAAGCTTTCTTT. Its protein is CASSHRGGGTEAFF.

At least ten counts were recorded for this clonotype. In a library made to pick up alpha chains, this beta chain is a stray read with a size that means little. V and J are TRBV19 and TRBJ1-1, with D perhaps TRBD1 (6 bases). Germline CDR1 and CDR2: LNHDA and SQIVND (reference sequence). The V gene lost 3 bases and the J gene lost 3 bases, with 20 bases spanning the gap. The CDR3 consists of 17 residues. DNA of the CDR3: TGTGCCAGTAGTATCGGATCTGCCCAGGGGTTGGACACTGAAGCTTTCTTT. Translated: CASSIGSAQGLDTEAFF.

For this clonotype: A junction end diverges from the germline sequence, so it may reflect a read error. This beta chain is an off-target read within a library intended for alpha chains, so its frequency means little. The rearrangement uses TRBV2 and TRBJ2-7; tentatively, D is TRBD1 or TRBD2 (6 bases each). Germline CDR1 SNHLY, CDR2 FYNNEI. CDR3 size: 14 residues. CDR3 nucleotide sequence: TGTGTCAGCAGTGGGCCGGGGGCACTAGGAGAGCAGTACTTC. Protein sequence: CVSSGPGALGEQYF.

Many counts were recorded for this clonotype. This beta chain is an unintended read in a library built for alpha chains; its size means little. The rearrangement uses TRBV5-1 and TRBJ1-2; no firm D call. The CDR3 spans 10 residues. V lost 2 bases, J lost 8 bases, and 4 bases lay in between. Germline V gene data show CDR1 as SGHRS and CDR2 as YFSETQ. The CDR3, as DNA: TGCGCCAGCAGCTTAAACGGCTACACCTTC. Translated: CASSLNGYTF.

On this clonotype: Little can be read into the size of this beta chain, an off-target read in a library designed for alpha chains. This chain connects TRBV7-2 to TRBJ2-5; D perhaps matches TRBD1 (6 bases). Germline loops: CDR1 SGHTA, CDR2 FQGNSA. The CDR3 loop spans 14 amino acids. The V and J ends lost 8 bases and 0 bases respectively, with 13 bases between them. CDR3 sequence (DNA): TGTGCCAGCTCCTCAGGGGCGGACCAAGAGACCCAGTACTTC. Its translation is CASSSGADQETQYF.

This clonotype was observed at least ten times. With the library built for alpha chains, this beta chain is off target and its frequency is not meaningful. CDR3 sequence: CASSVAAGTGGEQYF. CDR3 DNA sequence: TGTGCCAGCAGCGTAGCCGCTGGGACGGGGGGCGAGCAGTACTTC. V is TRBV9 and J is TRBJ2-7, with 7 bases fitting TRBD2. Germline loops: CDR1 SGDLS, CDR2 YYNGEE. The CDR3 has 15 amino acids. Losses at the gene ends were 0 bases for V and 6 bases for J; bases not matched to a gene: 9.